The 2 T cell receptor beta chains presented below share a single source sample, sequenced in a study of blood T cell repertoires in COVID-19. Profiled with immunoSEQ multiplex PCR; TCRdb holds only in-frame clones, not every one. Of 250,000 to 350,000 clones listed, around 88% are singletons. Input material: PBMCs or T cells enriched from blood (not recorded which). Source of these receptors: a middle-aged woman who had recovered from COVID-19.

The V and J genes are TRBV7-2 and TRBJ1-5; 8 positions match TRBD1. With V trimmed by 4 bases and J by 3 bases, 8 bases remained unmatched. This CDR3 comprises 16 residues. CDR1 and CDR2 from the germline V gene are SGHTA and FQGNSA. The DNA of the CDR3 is TGTGCCAGCAGCTCGGACAGGGTAGGGGTCAATCAGCCCCAGCATTTT. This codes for CASSSDRVGVNQPQHF.

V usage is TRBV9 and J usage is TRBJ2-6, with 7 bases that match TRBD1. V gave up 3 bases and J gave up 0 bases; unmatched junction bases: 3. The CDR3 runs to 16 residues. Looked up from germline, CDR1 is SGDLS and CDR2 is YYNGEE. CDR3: CASSAGDSSGANVLTF. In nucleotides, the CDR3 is TGTGCCAGCAGCGCTGGGGACAGCTCTGGGGCCAACGTCCTGACTTTC.